In its sample, the clone carrying this T cell receptor (beta chain) was seen a few times. The antigen is unknown. The sample belongs to a study of cytomegalovirus exposure and HLA in healthy donors. Regarding the study as a whole: Analyzed later, association rates of TCRs varied across HLA loci, with DRB1 most and HLA-C fewest. Compared with the approximately 700-donor mean, an Asian-associated ancestry cluster reportedly had fewer N-insertions, according to a later analysis. Some public TCRs appeared in many individuals, while most sequences were rare.

Use of 60 Vbeta and 13 Jbeta primers characterized the PCR. Using immunoSEQ multiplex PCR, the repertoire was profiled, and TCRdb retains in-frame clones only, with some absent. Of 150,000 or so clones detected, approximately 80% appear once; the ten largest clones hold roughly 6.3%. Sequencing used PBMCs. The TCR comes from a male donor in good health and CMV-seropositive.

The CDR3 DNA reads TGTGCCAGCAGCCCCCCCGTGAGCGGTCCCCGCAATGAGCAGTTCTTC. Residues: CASSPPVSGPRNEQFF. The chain is built from TRBV9 and TRBJ2-1; TRBD2 is a possible D gene (5 bases). V was pared by 4 bases and J by 6 bases, with 20 bases between. Germline V gene sequence: CDR1 SGDLS, CDR2 YYNGEE. The CDR3 extends over 16 amino acids.